This T cell receptor beta chain was captured by sequencing in a study of T cells in Graves' hyperthyroidism and ophthalmopathy. The V end was cut by 6 bases, the J end by 7 bases, with 9 bases between. This CDR3 has 12 amino acids. The germline gives CDR1 ENHRY, CDR2 SYGVKD. The investigators amplified TCR beta CDR3 regions from RNA transcripts. The study used the HTBI primer set for a first-round RT-PCR of the TCR CDR3. TCRdb re-called the multiplex PCR reads with MiXCR, one entry per CDR3 protein. The sample has 560,000 or so distinct CDR3 sequences, roughly 46% seen once. The chain joins TRBV10-3 to TRBJ2-2; weak D call: TRBD2 (5 bases). The source material was peripheral blood or thyroid tissue (not recorded which). This TCR was recovered from a woman between 18 and 29 years old with Graves' hyperthyroidism. The CDR3 DNA follows: TGTGCCATCAGGACCGCGGGCGGGGAGCTGTTTTTT. It yields the protein CAIRTAGGELFF.